This T cell receptor (beta chain) was recorded in a study of T cell clones after liver transplantation. Study-wide background: Without induction therapy, subjects received standard immunosuppression until 12-24 months post-transplant. Draws occurred before transplant, before withdrawal, and after complete or failed withdrawal.

Sorting of unstimulated PBMCs yielded separate CD3+CD4+ and CD3+CD8+ fractions. Assay used: immunoSEQ multiplex PCR; TCRdb lists only in-frame clones, some missing. The repertoire has more than 100,000 clones, 84% of them found once; the top ten carry approximately 3%. The sample consisted of CD4+ T cells from blood, taken 45 to 50 months after liver transplant. The source of this sequence is a human patient who received a liver transplant. Some of the T cells may derive from the graft donor.

CDR3: CASSLSWNGYTF. The CDR3 bases are TGTGCCAGCAGCTTGAGCTGGAATGGCTACACCTTC. V usage is TRBV5-4 and J usage is TRBJ1-2; D not certain. V was clipped by 1 base and J by 6 bases, with 7 bases between them. This CDR3 has 12 residues. Germline CDR1 SGHNT, CDR2 YYREEE (reference sequence).